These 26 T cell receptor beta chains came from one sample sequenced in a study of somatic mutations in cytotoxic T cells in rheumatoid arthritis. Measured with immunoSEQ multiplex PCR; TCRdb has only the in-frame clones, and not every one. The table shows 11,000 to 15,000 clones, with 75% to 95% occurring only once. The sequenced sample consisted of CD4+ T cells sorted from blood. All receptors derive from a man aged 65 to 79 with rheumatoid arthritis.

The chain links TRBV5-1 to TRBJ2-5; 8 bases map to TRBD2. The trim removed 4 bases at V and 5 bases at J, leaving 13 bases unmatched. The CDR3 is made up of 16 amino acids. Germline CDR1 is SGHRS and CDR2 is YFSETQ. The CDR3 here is CASSIPSGSSGETQYF. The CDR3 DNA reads TGCGCCAGCAGCATACCAAGCGGGAGCTCCGGGGAGACCCAGTACTTC.

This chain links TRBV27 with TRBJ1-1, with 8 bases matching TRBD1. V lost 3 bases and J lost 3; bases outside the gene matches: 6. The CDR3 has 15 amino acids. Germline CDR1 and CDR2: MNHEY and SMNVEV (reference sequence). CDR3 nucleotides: TGTGCCAGCAGTTTCGGCGACAGGGGTCACACTGAAGCTTTCTTT. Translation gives CASSFGDRGHTEAFF.

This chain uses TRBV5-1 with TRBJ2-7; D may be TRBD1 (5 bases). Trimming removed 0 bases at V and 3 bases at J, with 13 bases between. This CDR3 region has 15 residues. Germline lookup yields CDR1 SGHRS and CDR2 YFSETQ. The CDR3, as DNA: TGCGCCAGCAGCTTGGAACAGGCCCCCCTCTACGAGCAGTACTTC. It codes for CASSLEQAPLYEQYF.

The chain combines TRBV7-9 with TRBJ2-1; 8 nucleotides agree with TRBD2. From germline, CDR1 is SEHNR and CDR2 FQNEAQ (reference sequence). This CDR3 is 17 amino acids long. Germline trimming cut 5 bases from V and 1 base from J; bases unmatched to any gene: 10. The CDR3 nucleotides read TGTGCCAGCAGCCCACGGGAGGGGGGGCAGTCCTACAATGAGCAGTTCTTC. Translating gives CASSPREGGQSYNEQFF. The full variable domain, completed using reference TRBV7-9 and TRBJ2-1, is DTGVSQNPRHKITKRGQNVTFRCDPISEHNRLYWYRQTLGQGPEFLTYFQNEAQLEKSRLLSDRFSAERPKGSFSTLEIQRTEQGDSAMYLCASSPREGGQSYNEQFFGPGTRLTVL.

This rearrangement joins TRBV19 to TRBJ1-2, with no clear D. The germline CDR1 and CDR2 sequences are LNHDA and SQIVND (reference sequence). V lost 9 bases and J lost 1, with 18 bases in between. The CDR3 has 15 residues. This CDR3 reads CASKPSTGINYGYTF. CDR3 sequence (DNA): TGTGCCAGCAAACCCTCCACCGGGATTAACTATGGCTACACCTTC.

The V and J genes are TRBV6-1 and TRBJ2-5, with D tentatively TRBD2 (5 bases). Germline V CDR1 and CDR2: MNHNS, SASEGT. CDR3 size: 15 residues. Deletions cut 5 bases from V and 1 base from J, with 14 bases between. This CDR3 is CASSRTGNGQETQYF. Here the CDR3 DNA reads TGTGCCAGCAGTCGAACGGGGAACGGCCAAGAGACCCAGTACTTC.

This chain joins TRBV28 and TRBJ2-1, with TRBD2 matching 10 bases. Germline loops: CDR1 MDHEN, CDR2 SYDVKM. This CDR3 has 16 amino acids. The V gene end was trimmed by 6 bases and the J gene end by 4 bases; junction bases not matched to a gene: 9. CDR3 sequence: CASSPSGAGGYNEQFF. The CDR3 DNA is TGTGCCAGCAGCCCTTCTGGAGCGGGGGGGTACAATGAGCAGTTCTTC.

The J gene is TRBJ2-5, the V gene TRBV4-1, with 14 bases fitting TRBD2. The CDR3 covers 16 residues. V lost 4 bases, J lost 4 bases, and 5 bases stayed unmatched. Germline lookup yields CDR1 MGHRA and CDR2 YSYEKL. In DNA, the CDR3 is TGCGCCAGCAGCCGCGGGACTAGCGGGGGCCCAGAGACCCAGTACTTC. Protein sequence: CASSRGTSGGPETQYF.

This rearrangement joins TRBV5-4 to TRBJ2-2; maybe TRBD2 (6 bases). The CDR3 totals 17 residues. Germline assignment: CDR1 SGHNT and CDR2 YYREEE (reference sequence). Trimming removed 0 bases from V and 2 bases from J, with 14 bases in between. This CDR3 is CASSLGLVGSNTGELFF. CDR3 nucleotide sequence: TGTGCCAGCAGCTTGGGGTTAGTCGGGAGTAACACCGGGGAGCTGTTTTTT.

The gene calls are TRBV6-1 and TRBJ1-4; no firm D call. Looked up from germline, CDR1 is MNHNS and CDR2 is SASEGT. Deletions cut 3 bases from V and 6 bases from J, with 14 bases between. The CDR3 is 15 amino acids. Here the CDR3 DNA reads TGTGCCAGCAGTGATCTCGCACTTTCGGATGAAAAACTGTTTTTT. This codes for CASSDLALSDEKLFF.

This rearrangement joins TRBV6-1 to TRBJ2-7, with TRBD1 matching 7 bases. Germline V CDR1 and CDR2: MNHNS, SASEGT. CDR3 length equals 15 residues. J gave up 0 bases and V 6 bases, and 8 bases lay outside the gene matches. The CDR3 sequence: CASRMTGPSSYEQYF. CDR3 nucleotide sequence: TGTGCCAGCAGGATGACAGGGCCTAGCTCCTACGAGCAGTACTTC.

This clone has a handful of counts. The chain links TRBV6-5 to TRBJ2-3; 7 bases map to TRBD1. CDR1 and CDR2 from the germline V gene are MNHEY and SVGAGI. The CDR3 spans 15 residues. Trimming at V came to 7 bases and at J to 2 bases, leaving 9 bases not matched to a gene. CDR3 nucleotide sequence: TGTGCCAGCAAAGTGGGCAGGGGGACCACAGATACGCAGTATTTT. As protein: CASKVGRGTTDTQYF.

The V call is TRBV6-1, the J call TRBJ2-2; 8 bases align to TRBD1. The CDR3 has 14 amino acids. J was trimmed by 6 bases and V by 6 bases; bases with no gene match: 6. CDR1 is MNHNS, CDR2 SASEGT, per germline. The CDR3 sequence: CASSLDRAAGELFF. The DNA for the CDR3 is TGTGCCAGCAGCCTGGACAGGGCGGCCGGGGAGCTGTTTTTT.

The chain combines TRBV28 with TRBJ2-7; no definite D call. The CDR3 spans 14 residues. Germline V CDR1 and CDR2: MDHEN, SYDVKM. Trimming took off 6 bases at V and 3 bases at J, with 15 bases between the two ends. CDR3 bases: TGTGCCAGCAGCGCCACGGTCTCCCTCTACGAGCAGTACTTC. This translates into CASSATVSLYEQYF.

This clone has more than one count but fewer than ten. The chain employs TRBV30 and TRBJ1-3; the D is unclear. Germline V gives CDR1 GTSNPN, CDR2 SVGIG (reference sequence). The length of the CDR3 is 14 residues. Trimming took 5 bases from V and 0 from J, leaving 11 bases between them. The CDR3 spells CAWALERSGNTIYF. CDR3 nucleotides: TGTGCCTGGGCCTTAGAACGCTCTGGAAACACCATATATTTT.

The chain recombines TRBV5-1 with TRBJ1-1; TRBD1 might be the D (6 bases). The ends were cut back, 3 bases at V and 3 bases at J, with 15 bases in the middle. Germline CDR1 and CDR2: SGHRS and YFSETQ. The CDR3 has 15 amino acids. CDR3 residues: CASSSTGSSDTEAFF. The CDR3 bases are TGCGCCAGCAGCTCGACAGGAAGTAGCGACACTGAAGCTTTCTTT.

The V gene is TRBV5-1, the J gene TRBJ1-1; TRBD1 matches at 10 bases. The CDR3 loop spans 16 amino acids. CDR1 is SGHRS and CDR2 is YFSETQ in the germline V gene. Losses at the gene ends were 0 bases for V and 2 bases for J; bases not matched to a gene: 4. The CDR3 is CASSLGQGAGNTEAFF. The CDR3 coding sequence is TGCGCCAGCAGCTTGGGACAGGGGGCAGGAAACACTGAAGCTTTCTTT.

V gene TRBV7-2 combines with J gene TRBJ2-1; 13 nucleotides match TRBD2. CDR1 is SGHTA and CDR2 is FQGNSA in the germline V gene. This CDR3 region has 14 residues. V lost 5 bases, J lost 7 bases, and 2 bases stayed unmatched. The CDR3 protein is CASSPGLAGNEQFF. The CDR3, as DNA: TGTGCCAGCAGCCCGGGACTAGCGGGGAATGAGCAGTTCTTC.

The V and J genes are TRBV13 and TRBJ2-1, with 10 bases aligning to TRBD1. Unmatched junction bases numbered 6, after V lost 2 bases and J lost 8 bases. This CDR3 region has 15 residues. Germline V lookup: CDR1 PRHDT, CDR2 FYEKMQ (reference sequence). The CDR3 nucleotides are TGTGCCAGCAGCTTAACCGGGACAGGGGTAGATGAGCAGTTCTTC. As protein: CASSLTGTGVDEQFF.

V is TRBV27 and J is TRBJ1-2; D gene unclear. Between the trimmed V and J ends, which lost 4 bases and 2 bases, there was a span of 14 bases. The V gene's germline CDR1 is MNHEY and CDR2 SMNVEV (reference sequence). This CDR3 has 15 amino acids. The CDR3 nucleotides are TGTGCCAGCAGTTCGTCCCGTCTGAGGAACTATGGCTACACCTTC. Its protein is CASSSSRLRNYGYTF.

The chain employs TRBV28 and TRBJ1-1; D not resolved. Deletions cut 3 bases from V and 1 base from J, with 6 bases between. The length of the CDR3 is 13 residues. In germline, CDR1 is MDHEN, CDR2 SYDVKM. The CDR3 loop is CASSLSQNTEAFF. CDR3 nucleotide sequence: TGTGCCAGCAGTTTGAGTCAGAACACTGAAGCTTTCTTT.

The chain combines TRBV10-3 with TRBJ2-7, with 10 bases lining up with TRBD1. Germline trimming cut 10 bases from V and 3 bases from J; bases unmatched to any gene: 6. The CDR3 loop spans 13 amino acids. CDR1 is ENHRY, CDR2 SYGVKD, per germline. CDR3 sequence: CASETGGDYEQYF. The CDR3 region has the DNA TGTGCCAGCGAGACAGGGGGCGACTACGAGCAGTACTTC.

The CDR3 DNA reads TGTGCCAGCACCCCCCGGGACAGAGTCTCCTACGAGCAGTACTTC. This codes for CASTPRDRVSYEQYF. The chain couples TRBV27 to TRBJ2-7, with 7 bases that match TRBD1. The CDR3 spans 15 residues. Trimming removed 7 bases from V and 0 bases from J; junction bases left unmatched: 9. The germline V gene encodes CDR1 MNHEY and CDR2 SMNVEV (reference sequence).

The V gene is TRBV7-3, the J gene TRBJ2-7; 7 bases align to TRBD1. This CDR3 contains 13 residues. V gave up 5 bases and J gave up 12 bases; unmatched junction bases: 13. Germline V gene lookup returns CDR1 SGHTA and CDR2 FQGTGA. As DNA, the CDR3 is TGTGCCAGCAGCACAACAGGGGATCGGGTACTGTACTTC. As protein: CASSTTGDRVLYF. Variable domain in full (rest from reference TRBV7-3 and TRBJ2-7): GAGVSQTPSNKVTEKGKYVELRCDPISGHTALYWYRQSLGQGPEFLIYFQGTGAADDSGLPNDRFFAVRPEGSVSTLKIQRTERGDSAVYLCASSTTGDRVLYFGPGTRLTVT.

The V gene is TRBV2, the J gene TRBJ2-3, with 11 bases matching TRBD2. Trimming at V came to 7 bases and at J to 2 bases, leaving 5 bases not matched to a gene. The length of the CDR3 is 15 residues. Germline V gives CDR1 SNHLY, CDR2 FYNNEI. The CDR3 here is CASTLAGGPTDTQYF. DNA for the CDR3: TGTGCCAGCACATTAGCGGGAGGGCCCACAGATACGCAGTATTTT.

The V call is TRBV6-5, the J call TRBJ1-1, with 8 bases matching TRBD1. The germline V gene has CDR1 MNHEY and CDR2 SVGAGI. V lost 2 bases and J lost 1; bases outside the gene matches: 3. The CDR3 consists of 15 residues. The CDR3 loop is CASSYQGQANTEAFF. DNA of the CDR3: TGTGCCAGCAGTTACCAGGGACAGGCGAACACTGAAGCTTTCTTT.